This passage covers 25 T cell receptor beta chains from one sample sequenced in a study of blood T cell repertoires in COVID-19. TCRdb's copy holds only in-frame clones and misses some; the assay was immunoSEQ multiplex PCR. The table shows approximately 180,000 clones, with 75% to 90% occurring only once. The sequenced sample was peripheral blood. These receptors all come from a woman between 35 and 50 years old with COVID-19, enrolled during active disease.

The gene calls are TRBV15 and TRBJ2-3; TRBD1 aligns across 11 bases. The CDR3 runs 15 residues. Germline lookup yields CDR1 LNHNV and CDR2 YYDKDF (reference sequence). J was trimmed by 4 bases and V by 1 base; bases with no gene match: 1. The CDR3 spells CATSRGDRGADTQYF. The CDR3 DNA is TGTGCCACCAGCAGAGGGGACAGGGGGGCAGATACGCAGTATTTT.

The V gene is TRBV13, the J gene TRBJ2-2; 7 bases fit TRBD1. Losses at the gene ends were 4 bases for V and 10 bases for J; bases not matched to a gene: 15. CDR1 and CDR2 (germline): PRHDT, FYEKMQ (reference sequence). CDR3 length: 16 amino acids. This CDR3 is CASSSYLHRDSEELFF. CDR3 nucleotide sequence: TGTGCCAGCAGCTCCTACCTCCACAGGGACAGCGAGGAGCTGTTTTTT. The full variable domain, completed using reference TRBV13 and TRBJ2-2, is AAGVIQSPRHLIKEKRETATLKCYPIPRHDTVYWYQQGPGQDPQFLISFYEKMQSDKGSIPDRFSAQQFSDYHSELNMSSLELGDSALYFCASSSYLHRDSEELFFGEGSRLTVL.

The chain combines TRBV3-1 (or the pseudogene TRBV3-2) with TRBJ2-2, with D hard to call. The V gene's germline CDR1 is LGHDT and CDR2 YNNKEL (reference sequence). The CDR3 has 12 residues. V was pared by 4 bases and J by 8 bases, with 8 bases between. The CDR3 spells CASSPNYGELFF. The CDR3 DNA reads TGTGCCAGCAGCCCTAATTATGGGGAGCTGTTTTTT.

About this clone: A read error may produce the germline difference seen at one junction end. J is TRBJ1-2 and V is TRBV13; D remains ambiguous. This CDR3 region has 12 residues. Per germline, CDR1 PRHDT and CDR2 FYEKMQ (reference sequence). The CDR3 sequence: CASEFLEVGYTF. CDR3 DNA sequence: TGTGCCAGCGAATTCCTTGAGGTTGGCTATACCTTC.

This clone was counted between two and nine times. CDR3 loop: CASSPSRQDSYEQYF. The CDR3 DNA reads as TGCGCCAGCAGTCCATCCCGGCAGGACTCCTACGAGCAGTACTTC. The chain couples TRBV23-1 to TRBJ2-7; D not certain. TRBV23-1 is designated an ORF whose function remains uncertain. V was trimmed by 4 bases and J by 0 bases, leaving 13 bases between them. The CDR3 covers 15 residues.

The V call is TRBV9, the J call TRBJ1-1; D gene ambiguous. The CDR3 extends over 15 amino acids. Trimming removed 4 bases at V and 0 bases at J, with 13 bases between. Looked up from germline, CDR1 is SGDLS and CDR2 is YYNGEE. In DNA form, the CDR3 reads TGTGCCAGCAGCACAGTGGGCTCTATGAACACTGAAGCTTTCTTT. This encodes CASSTVGSMNTEAFF.

The chain carries TRBV5-4 and TRBJ2-1; tentative D call: TRBD1 (6 bases). Trimming took 0 bases from V and 8 from J, leaving 9 bases between them. This CDR3 is 13 amino acids long. CDR1 is SGHNT and CDR2 is YYREEE in the germline V gene (reference sequence). The CDR3 DNA reads TGTGCCAGCAGCTTGGACAGGGCATATGAGCAGTTCTTC. It is translated as CASSLDRAYEQFF.

The genes are TRBV10-3 and TRBJ1-1; the D is unclear. The V end lost 6 bases, the J end lost 6 bases, and 11 bases lay between the germline ends. Germline CDR1 and CDR2: ENHRY and SYGVKD. This CDR3 spans 12 amino acids. The CDR3 DNA reads TGTGCCATCAGCCCTAAAAACGCTGAAGCTTTCTTT. Its protein is CAISPKNAEAFF.

CDR3: CASSLGGDGYGYTF. The CDR3 DNA reads as TGCGCCAGCAGCTTGGGGGGAGACGGGTATGGCTACACCTTC. The rearrangement links TRBV5-1 to TRBJ1-2; no reliable D call. Looked up from germline, CDR1 is SGHRS and CDR2 is YFSETQ. CDR3 length: 14 amino acids. V shed 0 bases and J shed 5 bases, with 11 bases lying between them.

The CDR3 coding sequence is TGTGCCAGTAGTCCGGGCAGGGGGCGGACGGCTAGGGAGCAGTACTTC. Amino acids: CASSPGRGRTAREQYF. The chain uses TRBV19 and TRBJ2-7, with 8 bases aligning to TRBD1. Germline V gene data show CDR1 as LNHDA and CDR2 as SQIVND (reference sequence). V trimming: 5 bases; J trimming: 7 bases; junction bases outside the gene matches: 16. CDR3 length: 16 residues. The whole variable domain, remainder taken from reference TRBV19 and TRBJ2-7, is DGGITQSPKYLFRKEGQNVTLSCEQNLNHDAMYWYRQDPGQGLRLIYYSQIVNDFQKGDIAEGYSVSREKKESFPLTVTSAQKNPTAFYLCASSPGRGRTAREQYFGPGTRLTVT.

This clone was seen once. V usage is TRBV19 and J usage is TRBJ2-5; 9 bases are a match to TRBD1. This CDR3 contains 18 residues. Germline assignment: CDR1 LNHDA and CDR2 SQIVND (reference sequence). The J segment lost 1 base and the V segment lost 1 base, leaving 10 bases of the junction unmatched. This CDR3 is CASSIGTRNRGLQETQYF. DNA for the CDR3: TGTGCCAGTAGTATAGGTACGCGGAACAGGGGGCTCCAAGAGACCCAGTACTTC.

This clone was observed a few times. The chain recombines TRBV5-4 with TRBJ1-5, with 8 positions matching TRBD1. V lost 4 bases, J lost 2 bases, and 5 bases stayed unmatched. CDR1 and CDR2 (germline): SGHNT, YYREEE (reference sequence). This CDR3 is 15 amino acids long. CDR3 sequence (DNA): TGTGCCAGCAGCCAAGACAGGGGACGCAATCAGCCCCAGCATTTT. It encodes CASSQDRGRNQPQHF.

In DNA, the CDR3 is TGTGCCAGCAGTTTAGGGCTTGAAGCTTTCTTT. Protein product: CASSLGLEAFF. This chain uses TRBV27 with TRBJ1-1, with unresolved D. Germline CDR1 MNHEY, CDR2 SMNVEV (reference sequence). V gave up 2 bases and J gave up 7 bases, with 5 bases separating them. The CDR3 consists of 11 residues.

J is TRBJ1-5 and V is TRBV6-4; D is undetermined. V was shortened by 2 bases and J by 0 bases, with 5 bases between the two germline ends. This CDR3 has 14 residues. Germline assignment: CDR1 MRHNA and CDR2 SNTAGT. In DNA, the CDR3 is TGTGCCAGCAGTGACGGAGATAGCAATCAGCCCCAGCATTTT. This gives the protein CASSDGDSNQPQHF.

This clone came up once. The chain couples TRBV6-4 to TRBJ2-3; 8 positions match TRBD2. CDR3 length equals 14 residues. Germline V CDR1 and CDR2: MRHNA, SNTAGT. J was trimmed by 2 bases and V by 6 bases; bases with no gene match: 4. The CDR3 reads CASSLSGDTDTQYF. The CDR3 DNA reads TGTGCCAGCAGCCTTAGCGGGGACACAGATACGCAGTATTTT.

V usage is TRBV4-1 and J usage is TRBJ1-6; possibly TRBD1 for D (6 bases). The CDR3 has 15 amino acids. Germline V lookup: CDR1 MGHRA, CDR2 YSYEKL. V shed 2 bases and J shed 6 bases, with 11 bases lying between them. The CDR3 DNA is TGCGCCAGCAGCCAAATGACAGGCCCTAATTCACCCCTCCACTTT. Translating gives CASSQMTGPNSPLHF.

The chain couples TRBV12-3 or TRBV12-4 to TRBJ1-1; D gene uncertain. CDR3 length: 13 amino acids. V lost 2 bases to trimming and J lost 8 bases, with 12 bases between them. CDR3 nucleotide sequence: TGTGCCAGCAGTTTATATGCCGGGTCAGAAGCTTTCTTT. This codes for CASSLYAGSEAFF.

The table lists this clone with a few counts. The chain is built from TRBV19 and TRBJ1-4; a possible D gene is TRBD1 (5 bases). The CDR3 is made up of 14 amino acids. Germline-derived CDR1 and CDR2 are LNHDA and SQIVND (reference sequence). Trimming took off 5 bases at V and 3 bases at J, with 10 bases between the two ends. The DNA for the CDR3 is TGTGCCAGTAGTTTGCGGGGACCTAATGAAAAACTGTTTTTT. It specifies CASSLRGPNEKLFF.

The CDR3 coding sequence is TGTGCCAGTAACTCTGGTCATGAAAAACTGTTTTTT. Translating gives CASNSGHEKLFF. The gene calls are TRBV19 and TRBJ1-4; D gene uncertain. The V end lost 7 bases, the J end lost 6 bases, and 9 bases lay between the germline ends. Germline CDR1 LNHDA, CDR2 SQIVND (reference sequence). The CDR3 extends over 12 amino acids.

The chain joins TRBV3-1 (or the pseudogene TRBV3-2) to TRBJ2-1; 9 positions agree with TRBD2. With 6 bases clipped from V and 7 bases from J, the junction kept 13 bases outside the gene matches. This CDR3 region has 16 residues. Germline values: CDR1 LGHDT, CDR2 YNNKEL (reference sequence). CDR3 in DNA: TGTGCCAGCAGTCCTAGCGGGACCGGACAGTCAAATGAGCAGTTCTTC. It codes for CASSPSGTGQSNEQFF.

The chain is built from TRBV11-2 and TRBJ2-7; 7 bases fit TRBD1. V shed 4 bases and J 6 bases; nucleotides not matched to a gene: 6. There are 13 residues in the CDR3. CDR1 and CDR2 (germline): SGHAT, FQNNGV. The CDR3 region is CASSYTGTVEQYF. In nucleotides, the CDR3 is TGTGCCAGCAGCTACACCGGGACAGTCGAGCAGTACTTC.

The J gene is TRBJ2-5, the V gene TRBV18; no firm D call. There are 15 residues in the CDR3. V was clipped by 3 bases and J by 1 base, with 12 bases between them. Germline CDR1 is KGHSH and CDR2 is LQKENI. CDR3 sequence reads: CASSPEILRQETQYF. CDR3 DNA: TGTGCCAGCTCACCGGAGATTTTGCGCCAAGAGACCCAGTACTTC.

The CDR3 bases are TGTGCCAGCAGCTTAATAGGGGTGCTCGGGAGTGCCTACGAGCAGTACTTC. This translates into CASSLIGVLGSAYEQYF. The chain combines TRBV11-2 with TRBJ2-7; a possible D gene is TRBD2 (6 bases). This CDR3 is 17 amino acids long. Per the germline V gene, CDR1 is SGHAT and CDR2 is FQNNGV. V was clipped by 2 bases and J by 2 bases, with 19 bases between them.

The V call is TRBV19, the J call TRBJ2-5; D gene unclear. The V end lost 8 bases, the J end lost 1 base, and 14 bases lay between the germline ends. Germline V gene data show CDR1 as LNHDA and CDR2 as SQIVND (reference sequence). CDR3 length: 14 amino acids. CDR3 sequence: CASRRKQSQETQYF. In DNA form, the CDR3 reads TGTGCCAGTCGGCGCAAACAGTCCCAAGAGACCCAGTACTTC.

This chain links TRBV29-1 with TRBJ1-1; no clear D. There are 10 residues in the CDR3. Germline CDR1 is SQVTM and CDR2 is ANQGSEA. V was shortened by 8 bases and J by 7 bases, with 11 bases between the two germline ends. The CDR3 region is CSSRGDEAFF. In DNA, the CDR3 is TGCAGCTCCCGAGGCGATGAAGCTTTCTTT. The full variable domain, completed using reference TRBV29-1 and TRBJ1-1, is SAVISQKPSRDICQRGTSLTIQCQVDSQVTMMFWYRQQPGQSLTLIATANQGSEATYESGFVIDKFPISRPNLTFSTLTVSNMSPEDSSIYLCSSRGDEAFFGQGTRLTVV.